A selection of T cell receptor beta chains follows, all from one sample in a study of vaccination and CD4 T cells after COVID-19. TCRdb reanalysed the PCR reads using MiXCR and keeps one entry per CDR3 protein. The table shows some 8,900 distinct CDR3 sequences, with 45% occurring only once. Their recognized antigens are unknown. The sample consisted of CD4+ T cells from blood, cultured in vitro. The source of these receptors is a human donor in good health. Both conserved end residues are part of each CDR3. A D gene is named only where the DNA matches it firmly. The size field is filled for only some rows; it gives once, few, many or a size class.

j_gene: TRBJ1-1; d_gene: NA; len: 14; v_gene: TRBV5-1; abundance: NA; CDR3nt: TGCGCCAGCAGCTCGAATTTCGGGAACACTGAAGCTTTCTTT; CDR3aa: CASSSNFGNTEAFF
j_gene: TRBJ1-1; d_gene: NA; len: 13; v_gene: TRBV7-2; abundance: few; CDR3nt: TGTGCCAGCAGCCGGACCCGAAACACTGAAGCTTTCTTT; CDR3aa: CASSRTRNTEAFF
j_gene: TRBJ1-1; d_gene: NA; len: 14; v_gene: TRBV2; abundance: NA; CDR3nt: TGTGCCAGCAGTGTCGGACGCCTGAACACTGAAGCTTTCTTT; CDR3aa: CASSVGRLNTEAFF
j_gene: TRBJ1-2; d_gene: NA; len: 16; v_gene: TRBV4-2; abundance: few; CDR3nt: TGTGCCAGCAGCCAAGGGGGAGTAGGGAATCGGGACGGCTACACCTTC; CDR3aa: CASSQGGVGNRDGYTF
j_gene: TRBJ2-6; d_gene: NA; len: 14; v_gene: TRBV19; abundance: NA; CDR3nt: TGTGCCAGCCGCTTAATCTCTGGGGCCAACGTCCTGACTTTC; CDR3aa: CASRLISGANVLTF
j_gene: TRBJ1-2; d_gene: NA; len: 13; v_gene: TRBV19; abundance: NA; CDR3nt: TGTGCCAGTAGTGATCTGGTGGCTTATGGCTACACCTTC; CDR3aa: CASSDLVAYGYTF
j_gene: TRBJ1-2; d_gene: NA; len: 13; v_gene: TRBV6-1; abundance: NA; CDR3nt: TGTGCCAGCACCCCCCACAAAGGAGGTTTCTTGGGCTTC; CDR3aa: CASTPHKGGFLGF
j_gene: TRBJ1-5; d_gene: TRBD1; len: 14; v_gene: TRBV20-1; abundance: NA; CDR3nt: TGCAGTGCTAGGGGACGGCAGGGGGGGCAGCCCCAGCATTTT; CDR3aa: CSARGRQGGQPQHF
j_gene: TRBJ1-5; d_gene: NA; len: 13; v_gene: TRBV4-3; abundance: few; CDR3nt: TGCGCCAGCAGCCAAGAACGGGGACAACCCCAGCATTTT; CDR3aa: CASSQERGQPQHF
j_gene: TRBJ1-1; d_gene: NA; len: 13; v_gene: TRBV6-1; abundance: NA; CDR3nt: TGTGCCAGCAGCCCCTCCCCCGGAGGGAACGCTTTCTTT; CDR3aa: CASSPSPGGNAFF
j_gene: TRBJ2-3; d_gene: TRBD2; len: 14; v_gene: TRBV6-1; abundance: NA; CDR3nt: TGTGCCAGCAGTCCCGGGGGGGCTACAGATACGCAGTATTTT; CDR3aa: CASSPGGATDTQYF
j_gene: TRBJ2-7; d_gene: NA; len: 12; v_gene: TRBV7-2; abundance: NA; CDR3nt: TGTGCCAGCAGCTCTACAAGCTACGAGCAGTACTTC; CDR3aa: CASSSTSYEQYF
j_gene: TRBJ1-6; d_gene: NA; len: 13; v_gene: TRBV6-1; abundance: NA; CDR3nt: TGTGCCAGCGGGAGGGGCGTTAATTCACCCCTCCACTTT; CDR3aa: CASGRGVNSPLHF
j_gene: TRBJ1-2; d_gene: NA; len: 10; v_gene: TRBV28; abundance: NA; CDR3nt: TGTGCCAGCAGTCCGCCAGGCTACACCTTC; CDR3aa: CASSPPGYTF
j_gene: TRBJ2-1; d_gene: NA; len: 17; v_gene: TRBV7-9; abundance: NA; CDR3nt: TGTGCCAGCAGCTCGGTCGGGAAAGTCAGCTCCTACAATGAGCAGTTCTTC; CDR3aa: CASSSVGKVSSYNEQFF
j_gene: TRBJ2-7; d_gene: TRBD2; len: 14; v_gene: TRBV6-1; abundance: NA; CDR3nt: TGTGCCAGCACCCAAGCGGGAGAGCTCTACGAGCAGTACTTC; CDR3aa: CASTQAGELYEQYF
j_gene: TRBJ2-7; d_gene: TRBD2; len: 16; v_gene: TRBV15; abundance: few; CDR3nt: TGTGCCACCCGCTCTAGCCTGCGGGACTATGCCTACGAGCAGTACTTC; CDR3aa: CATRSSLRDYAYEQYF
j_gene: TRBJ1-1; d_gene: NA; len: 14; v_gene: TRBV7-9; abundance: NA; CDR3nt: TGTGCCAGCAGCCCCTTCCCTCGTGTCGGGTCGGCTTTCTTT; CDR3aa: CASSPFPRVGSAFF
j_gene: TRBJ2-1; d_gene: NA; len: 16; v_gene: TRBV12-3/TRBV12-4; abundance: NA; CDR3nt: TGTGCCAGCAGCCAAGGGCGTCGGAGGGGGCACAATGAGCAGTTCTTC; CDR3aa: CASSQGRRRGHNEQFF
j_gene: TRBJ2-6; d_gene: NA; len: 13; v_gene: TRBV5-1; abundance: NA; CDR3nt: TGCGCCAGCCGAGGGGAAGGGGCCAACGTCCTGACTTTC; CDR3aa: CASRGEGANVLTF
j_gene: TRBJ1-1; d_gene: NA; len: 15; v_gene: TRBV7-9; abundance: NA; CDR3nt: TGTGCCAGCAGCTTCCCTAGAGAGGGAAACACTGAAGCTTTCTTT; CDR3aa: CASSFPREGNTEAFF
j_gene: TRBJ1-2; d_gene: TRBD1; len: 16; v_gene: TRBV5-1; abundance: NA; CDR3nt: TGCGCCAGCAGCCGAATCCAGGGGGAATATAACTATGGCTACACCTTC; CDR3aa: CASSRIQGEYNYGYTF
j_gene: TRBJ1-6; d_gene: NA; len: 13; v_gene: TRBV20-1; abundance: NA; CDR3nt: TGCAGTGCTCAACAGGGACCTAATTCACCCCTCCACTTT; CDR3aa: CSAQQGPNSPLHF
j_gene: TRBJ1-6; d_gene: NA; len: 13; v_gene: TRBV20-1; abundance: few; CDR3nt: TGCAGTGCTAGTTGGGGGCGAAATTCACCCCTCCACTTT; CDR3aa: CSASWGRNSPLHF
j_gene: TRBJ2-5; d_gene: TRBD2; len: 17; v_gene: TRBV7-9; abundance: few; CDR3nt: TGTGCCAGCAGCTTAGCGTTATCGGGAGGAGGGGAAGAGACCCAGTACTTC; CDR3aa: CASSLALSGGGEETQYF
j_gene: TRBJ2-7; d_gene: TRBD2; len: 14; v_gene: TRBV10-1; abundance: NA; CDR3nt: TGCGCCAGCAGTGAAGGACTAGCGGGAGGAGAGCAGTACTTC; CDR3aa: CASSEGLAGGEQYF
j_gene: TRBJ1-3; d_gene: NA; len: 16; v_gene: TRBV19; abundance: NA; CDR3nt: TGTGCCAGTACCCCGCTGACGGGTAGCTCTGGAAACACCATATATTTT; CDR3aa: CASTPLTGSSGNTIYF
j_gene: TRBJ1-4; d_gene: NA; len: 14; v_gene: TRBV20-1; abundance: NA; CDR3nt: TGCAGTGCTAGAGTCGACCCGGCAGGGGAAAAACTGTTTTTT; CDR3aa: CSARVDPAGEKLFF
j_gene: TRBJ2-5; d_gene: TRBD1; len: 14; v_gene: TRBV10-3; abundance: few; CDR3nt: TGTGCCATCAGTGCCGGACAGGGTCGTGAGACCCAGTACTTC; CDR3aa: CAISAGQGRETQYF
j_gene: TRBJ2-6; d_gene: TRBD1; len: 17; v_gene: TRBV29-1; abundance: NA; CDR3nt: TGCAGCGTTGAGGAGACAGGGGTGCGGAGAGGGGCCAACGTCCTGACTTTC; CDR3aa: CSVEETGVRRGANVLTF
j_gene: TRBJ2-3; d_gene: TRBD1; len: 16; v_gene: TRBV7-6; abundance: once; CDR3nt: TGTGCCAGCAGCTTACGGGACAGGGGGGGAGCAGATACGCAGTATTTT; CDR3aa: CASSLRDRGGADTQYF
j_gene: TRBJ2-6; d_gene: NA; len: 21; v_gene: TRBV5-1; abundance: once; CDR3nt: TGCGCCAGCAGCTTGGAAATCGAGCCTTCCACATATCGCTCTGGGGCCAACGTCCTGACTTTC; CDR3aa: CASSLEIEPSTYRSGANVLTF
j_gene: TRBJ1-2; d_gene: TRBD1; len: 15; v_gene: TRBV5-1; abundance: NA; CDR3nt: TGCGCCAGCAGCTTGTTAGCAGGGGGCGACTATGGCTACACCTTC; CDR3aa: CASSLLAGGDYGYTF
j_gene: TRBJ2-3; d_gene: NA; len: 14; v_gene: TRBV20-1; abundance: few; CDR3nt: TGCAGTGCTAGAGCTGATCGGTCCCCAAGAGCGCAGTATTTT; CDR3aa: CSARADRSPRAQYF
j_gene: TRBJ1-2; d_gene: NA; len: 13; v_gene: TRBV12-3/TRBV12-4; abundance: few; CDR3nt: TGTGCCAGCAGTCTCCCCCGGGTACGGGGCTACACCTTC; CDR3aa: CASSLPRVRGYTF
j_gene: TRBJ1-6; d_gene: NA; len: 15; v_gene: TRBV9; abundance: NA; CDR3nt: TGTGCCAGCAGCGTAGGAGGCAGGGTAGGTTCACCCCTCCACTTT; CDR3aa: CASSVGGRVGSPLHF
j_gene: TRBJ1-5; d_gene: TRBD1; len: 15; v_gene: TRBV6-1; abundance: few; CDR3nt: TGTGCCAGCAGGGGGACAGGGGGCCCCCATCAGCCCCAGCATTTT; CDR3aa: CASRGTGGPHQPQHF
j_gene: TRBJ2-1; d_gene: NA; len: 12; v_gene: TRBV19; abundance: NA; CDR3nt: TGTGCCAGTAGCCGGGGAGACAATGAGCAGTTCTTC; CDR3aa: CASSRGDNEQFF
j_gene: TRBJ2-1; d_gene: NA; len: 14; v_gene: TRBV11-2; abundance: NA; CDR3nt: TGTGCCAGCAGCTTAGGTTCTAGCCTCAATGAGCAGTTCTTC; CDR3aa: CASSLGSSLNEQFF
j_gene: TRBJ2-2; d_gene: NA; len: 17; v_gene: TRBV19; abundance: few; CDR3nt: TGTGCCAGTAGTGGTAATCAAGGGGCCTGGAACACCGGGGAGCTGTTTTTT; CDR3aa: CASSGNQGAWNTGELFF
j_gene: TRBJ2-7; d_gene: NA; len: 14; v_gene: TRBV18; abundance: NA; CDR3nt: TGTGCCAGCTCACCAAGCTCCCTCGCCTACGAGCAGTACTTC; CDR3aa: CASSPSSLAYEQYF
j_gene: TRBJ2-2; d_gene: NA; len: 15; v_gene: TRBV5-5; abundance: NA; CDR3nt: TGTGCCAGCAGCTTCGAGGGATCGAACACCGGGGAGCTGTTTTTT; CDR3aa: CASSFEGSNTGELFF
j_gene: TRBJ2-5; d_gene: TRBD2; len: 16; v_gene: TRBV27; abundance: few; CDR3nt: TGTGCCAGCAGTACCACATGGCTAGCGGGGGCCGAGACCCAGTACTTC; CDR3aa: CASSTTWLAGAETQYF
j_gene: TRBJ2-7; d_gene: TRBD1; len: 15; v_gene: TRBV27; abundance: few; CDR3nt: TGTGCCAGCAGTTTACGGGGACAGGGGTCCCACGAGCAGTACTTC; CDR3aa: CASSLRGQGSHEQYF
j_gene: TRBJ2-1; d_gene: TRBD2; len: 15; v_gene: TRBV6-1; abundance: NA; CDR3nt: TGTGCCAGCAGCCGGACTAGCGGGGCCTACAATGAGCAGTTCTTC; CDR3aa: CASSRTSGAYNEQFF
j_gene: TRBJ1-1; d_gene: NA; len: 13; v_gene: TRBV11-2; abundance: few; CDR3nt: TGTGCCAGCAGCTTTTACACAGGCCGTGAAGCTTTCTTT; CDR3aa: CASSFYTGREAFF
j_gene: TRBJ1-5; d_gene: NA; len: 13; v_gene: TRBV20-1; abundance: NA; CDR3nt: TGCAGTGCTAGAGTTTCCCACGGGCAGCCCCAGCATTTT; CDR3aa: CSARVSHGQPQHF
j_gene: TRBJ2-5; d_gene: NA; len: 11; v_gene: TRBV20-1; abundance: NA; CDR3nt: TGCAGTGCGACACAGGCGGGGACCCAGTACTTC; CDR3aa: CSATQAGTQYF
j_gene: TRBJ2-7; d_gene: TRBD2; len: 17; v_gene: TRBV11-2; abundance: NA; CDR3nt: TGTGCCAGCACCGATCTGGGACTAGCGGGAAGCTCCTACGAGCAGTACTTC; CDR3aa: CASTDLGLAGSSYEQYF
j_gene: TRBJ2-1; d_gene: TRBD2; len: 17; v_gene: TRBV7-9; abundance: NA; CDR3nt: TGTGCCAGCAGCCCACGTCAAACTAGCGGGAGGTCAAATGAGCAGTTCTTC; CDR3aa: CASSPRQTSGRSNEQFF
j_gene: TRBJ1-6; d_gene: TRBD1; len: 16; v_gene: TRBV20-1; abundance: few; CDR3nt: TGCAGTGCTAGAGATCTCCCACAGGGGTATAATTCAGGCCTCCACTTT; CDR3aa: CSARDLPQGYNSGLHF
j_gene: TRBJ1-1; d_gene: NA; len: 13; v_gene: TRBV30; abundance: once; CDR3nt: TGTGCCTGGAGTGTAGTGCTGAACACTGAAGCTTTCTTT; CDR3aa: CAWSVVLNTEAFF
j_gene: TRBJ2-4; d_gene: NA; len: 16; v_gene: TRBV20-1; abundance: NA; CDR3nt: TGCAGTGCTAGACGATCGGGACATTTAGCCAAAAACATTCAGTACTTC; CDR3aa: CSARRSGHLAKNIQYF
j_gene: TRBJ1-2; d_gene: NA; len: 13; v_gene: TRBV19; abundance: NA; CDR3nt: TGTGCCAGTAGTATCCCAGTCGGCTATGGCTACACCTTC; CDR3aa: CASSIPVGYGYTF
j_gene: TRBJ2-2; d_gene: NA; len: 14; v_gene: TRBV12-3/TRBV12-4; abundance: NA; CDR3nt: TGTGCCAGCAGTTTTAAACAGTGGTCGGGGGAGCTGTTTTTT; CDR3aa: CASSFKQWSGELFF
j_gene: TRBJ2-5; d_gene: TRBD2; len: 13; v_gene: TRBV20-1; abundance: few; CDR3nt: TGCAGTGCCTCCGGGACTAGCTTGGAGACCCAGTACTTC; CDR3aa: CSASGTSLETQYF